What follows is one TCR beta chain and its context. This specimen belongs to a study of T cell changes during pregnancy in multiple sclerosis. TCRdb's copy holds only in-frame clones and misses some; the assay was immunoSEQ multiplex PCR. This table has some 25,000 clones, around 87% appearing once. This CDR3 is built from 15 residues. Germline loops: CDR1 MDHEN, CDR2 SYDVKM. With 7 bases clipped from V and 4 bases from J, the junction kept 11 bases outside the gene matches. This sequence was found in a female donor in good health, enrolled as a control in a pregnancy study. V gene TRBV28 combines with J gene TRBJ2-3, with 7 bases that match TRBD2. The sample consisted of CD4+ T cells from peripheral blood mononuclear cells, taken in the second trimester of pregnancy. The CDR3 protein is CASIIAGARSDTQYF. DNA for the CDR3: TGTGCCAGCATTATCGCGGGAGCGCGCTCAGATACGCAGTATTTT.